The rows below give T cell receptor beta chains drawn from one sample of a study of blood T cell repertoires in COVID-19. Assay: immunoSEQ multiplex PCR; the TCRdb copy retains only in-frame clones and omits some. The sample consists of some 23,000 clones, around 88% of them appearing once. The specimen sequenced was peripheral blood. Receptor source: a human donor with active COVID-19. The donor label of this sample is uncertain. The CDR3 runs from the conserved cysteine through the conserved F or W. Each record gives: CDR3 DNA, CDR3 protein, clone size, J gene, V gene, D gene. D genes are given only for firm matches. The listing skips clone size in some rows; elsewhere it reads once, few, many or a size class.

CDR3 DNA: TGTGCCACCAGTGATACTAGACTAGCGGGAGGGCCCGAGACCCAGTACTTC
CDR3 protein: CATSDTRLAGGPETQYF
clone size: .
J gene: TRBJ2-5
V gene: TRBV24-1
D gene: TRBD2

CDR3 DNA: TGCGCCAGCAGCTTGGCCCCCGGACTAGCGGGAGGGTTCAATGAGCAGTTCTTC
CDR3 protein: CASSLAPGLAGGFNEQFF
clone size: .
J gene: TRBJ2-1
V gene: TRBV5-1
D gene: TRBD2

CDR3 DNA: TGCGCCAGCAGCTTGGCCCCGAGCTCTGGGGCCAACGTCCTGACTTTC
CDR3 protein: CASSLAPSSGANVLTF
clone size: .
J gene: TRBJ2-6
V gene: TRBV5-1
D gene: .

CDR3 DNA: TGTGCCAGCAGTTTCGGCAGGGGCACTGAAGCTTTCTTT
CDR3 protein: CASSFGRGTEAFF
clone size: few
J gene: TRBJ1-1
V gene: TRBV28
D gene: .

CDR3 DNA: TGTGCCATCAGTGCCGCTAGCGGGAGCAGCAATGAGCAGTTCTTC
CDR3 protein: CAISAASGSSNEQFF
clone size: .
J gene: TRBJ2-1
V gene: TRBV10-3
D gene: TRBD2

CDR3 DNA: TGTGCCAGCAGTCTGAGTAGCCGACCGTCCTATGGCTACACCTTC
CDR3 protein: CASSLSSRPSYGYTF
clone size: .
J gene: TRBJ1-2
V gene: TRBV28
D gene: .

CDR3 DNA: TGTGCCAGCAGTCGGGCCGGGACAGGGGAAGAATCACCCCTCCACTTT
CDR3 protein: CASSRAGTGEESPLHF
clone size: .
J gene: TRBJ1-6
V gene: TRBV28
D gene: TRBD1

CDR3 DNA: TGTGCCAGCAGAAGGCAGGGGGGAGTCTACGAGCAGTACTTC
CDR3 protein: CASRRQGGVYEQYF
clone size: .
J gene: TRBJ2-7
V gene: TRBV11-3
D gene: .

CDR3 DNA: TGTGCTAGTGGTTTGGTACGACTAGCTAACACCGGGGAGCTGTTTTTT
CDR3 protein: CASGLVRLANTGELFF
clone size: .
J gene: TRBJ2-2
V gene: TRBV12-5
D gene: TRBD2

CDR3 DNA: TGCGCCAGCAGCCAAAGCCCGAACACTGAAGCTTTCTTT
CDR3 protein: CASSQSPNTEAFF
clone size: .
J gene: TRBJ1-1
V gene: TRBV4-1
D gene: .

CDR3 DNA: TGTGCCAGCAGTTACTCGCTAAGGGGAGAGACCCAGTACTTC
CDR3 protein: CASSYSLRGETQYF
clone size: .
J gene: TRBJ2-5
V gene: TRBV6-2/TRBV6-3
D gene: .

CDR3 DNA: TGTGCCAGCAGCCTGCGGACAGGCACAGATACGCAGTATTTT
CDR3 protein: CASSLRTGTDTQYF
clone size: .
J gene: TRBJ2-3
V gene: TRBV3-1/TRBV3-2
D gene: .

CDR3 DNA: TGTGCCTGTAATAGGGACAGGCCGTATGGCTACACCTTC
CDR3 protein: CACNRDRPYGYTF
clone size: .
J gene: TRBJ1-2
V gene: TRBV30
D gene: TRBD1

CDR3 DNA: TGTGCCAGCAGCACTGCTAGCCCGTCCTACAATGAGCAGTTCTTC
CDR3 protein: CASSTASPSYNEQFF
clone size: .
J gene: TRBJ2-1
V gene: TRBV7-2
D gene: .

CDR3 DNA: TGTGCCAGCAAACTAGGTTACGAGCAGTACTTC
CDR3 protein: CASKLGYEQYF
clone size: .
J gene: TRBJ2-7
V gene: TRBV6-5
D gene: .

CDR3 DNA: TGCGCCAGCAGCCAAGATCGGGGGTGGCCCCAGCATTTT
CDR3 protein: CASSQDRGWPQHF
clone size: .
J gene: TRBJ1-5
V gene: TRBV4-1
D gene: .

CDR3 DNA: TGCAGCGTAGCGACAGACCAAGAGACCCAGTACTTC
CDR3 protein: CSVATDQETQYF
clone size: .
J gene: TRBJ2-5
V gene: TRBV29-1
D gene: .

CDR3 DNA: TGTGCCACCCAGACAGGGGGTAATTCACCCCTCCACTTT
CDR3 protein: CATQTGGNSPLHF
clone size: .
J gene: TRBJ1-6
V gene: TRBV28
D gene: TRBD1

CDR3 DNA: TGCAGCGCCGGAGTGAACACTGAAGCTTTCTTT
CDR3 protein: CSAGVNTEAFF
clone size: .
J gene: TRBJ1-1
V gene: TRBV29-1
D gene: .

CDR3 DNA: TGTGCCAGCAGTTCTCGGACTAGCGGAAACACCGGGGAGCTGTTTTTT
CDR3 protein: CASSSRTSGNTGELFF
clone size: once
J gene: TRBJ2-2
V gene: TRBV28
D gene: TRBD2

CDR3 DNA: TGTGCCAGCAGACCCAGGACAGGGAGGCCTTACGAGCAGTACTTC
CDR3 protein: CASRPRTGRPYEQYF
clone size: .
J gene: TRBJ2-7
V gene: TRBV7-8
D gene: TRBD1

CDR3 DNA: TGTGCCAGTAGTATAGATCGGACTAGCGGGACCTCATACGGGGAGCTGTTTTTT
CDR3 protein: CASSIDRTSGTSYGELFF
clone size: .
J gene: TRBJ2-2
V gene: TRBV19
D gene: TRBD2

CDR3 DNA: TGTGCCAGCAGCTCGAGGGCGGACACTGAAGCTTTCTTT
CDR3 protein: CASSSRADTEAFF
clone size: .
J gene: TRBJ1-1
V gene: TRBV11-3
D gene: .

CDR3 DNA: TGTGCCAGTAGGCTAGGCTCGGCCACTGAAGCTTTCTTT
CDR3 protein: CASRLGSATEAFF
clone size: .
J gene: TRBJ1-1
V gene: TRBV19
D gene: .

CDR3 DNA: TGTGCCAGCAGCCAAAGCGGGAGAGACTACAATGAGCAGTTCTTC
CDR3 protein: CASSQSGRDYNEQFF
clone size: .
J gene: TRBJ2-1
V gene: TRBV4-2
D gene: TRBD2

CDR3 DNA: TGTGCCAGTAGTATACTTCGGGCGGGAGAAAGGACCGGGGAGCTGTTTTTT
CDR3 protein: CASSILRAGERTGELFF
clone size: few
J gene: TRBJ2-2
V gene: TRBV19
D gene: TRBD2

CDR3 DNA: TGTGCCAGCAGCTTCCACCACCTACAGGGGGAGTTGAAAAATGAGCAGTTCTTC
CDR3 protein: CASSFHHLQGELKNEQFF
clone size: .
J gene: TRBJ2-1
V gene: TRBV5-5
D gene: TRBD1

CDR3 DNA: TGCGCCAGCAGCCTGGACAGAACCTACGAGCAGTACTTC
CDR3 protein: CASSLDRTYEQYF
clone size: .
J gene: TRBJ2-7
V gene: TRBV4-3
D gene: .

CDR3 DNA: TGTGCCATCAGTGGGTCGGGAGCCCCAACCTACGAGCAGTACTTC
CDR3 protein: CAISGSGAPTYEQYF
clone size: .
J gene: TRBJ2-7
V gene: TRBV10-3
D gene: .

CDR3 DNA: TGTGCCAGCAGCACCGGGACAGGGATCTCAGATACGCAGTATTTT
CDR3 protein: CASSTGTGISDTQYF
clone size: .
J gene: TRBJ2-3
V gene: TRBV7-9
D gene: TRBD1

CDR3 DNA: TGTGCCAGCAGAGGGACAGGGAAGGCACCCCTCCACTTT
CDR3 protein: CASRGTGKAPLHF
clone size: few
J gene: TRBJ1-6
V gene: TRBV7-8
D gene: TRBD1

CDR3 DNA: TGTGCCAGCAGCCAACCCAGGGGGATGGGACGGGATACGCAGTATTTT
CDR3 protein: CASSQPRGMGRDTQYF
clone size: .
J gene: TRBJ2-3
V gene: TRBV3-1/TRBV3-2
D gene: TRBD1

CDR3 DNA: TGTGCCAGCAGCTTAGTCAGGGGCGGCTTGGAGACCCAGTACTTC
CDR3 protein: CASSLVRGGLETQYF
clone size: .
J gene: TRBJ2-5
V gene: TRBV7-6
D gene: .

CDR3 DNA: TGTGCCACCAGCCCCCGACAGGGCGGCGAGCAGTACTTC
CDR3 protein: CATSPRQGGEQYF
clone size: .
J gene: TRBJ2-7
V gene: TRBV24-1
D gene: TRBD1

CDR3 DNA: TGTGCCACCAGTGACCCACTAGCGGGAGGGCCGGATGAGCAGTTCTTC
CDR3 protein: CATSDPLAGGPDEQFF
clone size: .
J gene: TRBJ2-1
V gene: TRBV24-1
D gene: TRBD2

CDR3 DNA: TGTGCCAGCAGCCGTAGGACAGGGACCAACTATGGCTACACCTTC
CDR3 protein: CASSRRTGTNYGYTF
clone size: .
J gene: TRBJ1-2
V gene: TRBV5-4
D gene: TRBD1

CDR3 DNA: TGTGCCAGCTCACCGCAACCGGGGACTAGCGGGAGATCGGCTGGGGCCAACGTCCTGACTTTC
CDR3 protein: CASSPQPGTSGRSAGANVLTF
clone size: few
J gene: TRBJ2-6
V gene: TRBV18
D gene: TRBD2

CDR3 DNA: TGTGCCAGCAGAAACCAGGGGGCTAGCACTGAAGCTTTCTTT
CDR3 protein: CASRNQGASTEAFF
clone size: .
J gene: TRBJ1-1
V gene: TRBV2
D gene: TRBD1

CDR3 DNA: TGCAGCGGGACTAGCGGCTACGAGCAGTACTTC
CDR3 protein: CSGTSGYEQYF
clone size: .
J gene: TRBJ2-7
V gene: TRBV29-1
D gene: TRBD2

CDR3 DNA: TGTGCCATCAGACAGGGATCTGGGGCCAACGTCCTGACTTTC
CDR3 protein: CAIRQGSGANVLTF
clone size: .
J gene: TRBJ2-6
V gene: TRBV10-3
D gene: .

CDR3 DNA: TGTGCCAGCAGCAGGGGACCGGCGGGGGATCAGCCCCAGCATTTT
CDR3 protein: CASSRGPAGDQPQHF
clone size: .
J gene: TRBJ1-5
V gene: TRBV5-5
D gene: .

CDR3 DNA: TGCGCCAGCAGCTTGACTACCGGCGGGGAGACCCAGTACTTC
CDR3 protein: CASSLTTGGETQYF
clone size: .
J gene: TRBJ2-5
V gene: TRBV5-1
D gene: .

CDR3 DNA: TGTGCCAGCAGCCCCTACAGGGGCTTTAGCTCCTACGAGCAGTACTTC
CDR3 protein: CASSPYRGFSSYEQYF
clone size: once
J gene: TRBJ2-7
V gene: TRBV11-3
D gene: TRBD1

CDR3 DNA: TGTGCCAGCAGCGTACTTCGTGGACAGTCTCGCTACGAGCAGTACTTC
CDR3 protein: CASSVLRGQSRYEQYF
clone size: .
J gene: TRBJ2-7
V gene: TRBV7-2
D gene: .

CDR3 DNA: TGTGCCGGAGGGGAGGGGAACACAGTTAGCTTC
CDR3 protein: CAGGEGNTVSF
clone size: .
J gene: TRBJ2-4
V gene: TRBV7-9
D gene: TRBD2

CDR3 DNA: TGTGCCAGCAGCTTCCACGCGGACAGAGGATCACCCCTCCACTTT
CDR3 protein: CASSFHADRGSPLHF
clone size: .
J gene: TRBJ1-6
V gene: TRBV11-1
D gene: .

CDR3 DNA: TGTGCCAGTAGTCGACAGGGGAACACTGAAGCTTTCTTT
CDR3 protein: CASSRQGNTEAFF
clone size: .
J gene: TRBJ1-1
V gene: TRBV19
D gene: TRBD1

CDR3 DNA: TGTGCCAGCAGTCAAGACTACCCCTACGAGCAGTACTTC
CDR3 protein: CASSQDYPYEQYF
clone size: .
J gene: TRBJ2-7
V gene: TRBV7-3
D gene: .

CDR3 DNA: TGTGCCAGCAGCGAGGGCCGCGACTTTCTTCAGTATTTT
CDR3 protein: CASSEGRDFLQYF
clone size: once
J gene: TRBJ2-3
V gene: TRBV7-9
D gene: .

CDR3 DNA: TGTGCCAGCAGTTTAATAGCGGGAGGTAACAATGAGCAGTTCTTC
CDR3 protein: CASSLIAGGNNEQFF
clone size: .
J gene: TRBJ2-1
V gene: TRBV28
D gene: TRBD2

CDR3 DNA: TGCAGCGTCGAGGGAAGGGAAGGGACTGAAGCTTTCTTT
CDR3 protein: CSVEGREGTEAFF
clone size: .
J gene: TRBJ1-1
V gene: TRBV29-1
D gene: .

CDR3 DNA: TGTGCCAGTAGTCGACAGGGGGATGAAAAACTGTTTTTT
CDR3 protein: CASSRQGDEKLFF
clone size: .
J gene: TRBJ1-4
V gene: TRBV19
D gene: TRBD1

CDR3 DNA: TGCGCCAGCAGCTCGGGACTAGCGGGGTACGAGCAGTACTTC
CDR3 protein: CASSSGLAGYEQYF
clone size: .
J gene: TRBJ2-7
V gene: TRBV4-1
D gene: TRBD2

CDR3 DNA: TGCACCAGCAGCCAAGGGGTCGGGAGCTCCTACGAGCAGTACTTC
CDR3 protein: CTSSQGVGSSYEQYF
clone size: .
J gene: TRBJ2-7
V gene: TRBV1
D gene: .

CDR3 DNA: TGCAGTGCTGCGGGTTTGAATACGCAGTATTTT
CDR3 protein: CSAAGLNTQYF
clone size: .
J gene: TRBJ2-3
V gene: TRBV20-1
D gene: .